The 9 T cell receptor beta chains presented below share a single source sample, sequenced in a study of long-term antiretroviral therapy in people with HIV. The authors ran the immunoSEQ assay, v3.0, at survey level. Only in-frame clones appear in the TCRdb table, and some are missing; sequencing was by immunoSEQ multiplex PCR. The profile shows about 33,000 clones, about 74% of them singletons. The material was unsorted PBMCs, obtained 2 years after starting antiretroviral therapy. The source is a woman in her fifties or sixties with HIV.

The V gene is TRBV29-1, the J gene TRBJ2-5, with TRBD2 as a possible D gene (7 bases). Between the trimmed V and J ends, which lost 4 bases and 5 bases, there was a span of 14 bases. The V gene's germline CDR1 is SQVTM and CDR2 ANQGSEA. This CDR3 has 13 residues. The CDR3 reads CSVVAGAGETQYF. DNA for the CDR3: TGCAGCGTTGTGGCGGGGGCAGGGGAGACCCAGTACTTC.

The CDR3 sequence is CASSLVGTARNSPLHF. The CDR3 region has the DNA TGTGCCAGCAGTTTGGTGGGGACAGCCCGTAATTCACCCCTCCACTTT. The chain couples TRBV27 to TRBJ1-6, with 7 bases matching TRBD1. The CDR3 is 16 residues long. After removal of 3 bases from V and 6 bases from J, the junction contained 8 bases not matched to a gene. CDR1 MNHEY and CDR2 SMNVEV come from the germline V gene (reference sequence).

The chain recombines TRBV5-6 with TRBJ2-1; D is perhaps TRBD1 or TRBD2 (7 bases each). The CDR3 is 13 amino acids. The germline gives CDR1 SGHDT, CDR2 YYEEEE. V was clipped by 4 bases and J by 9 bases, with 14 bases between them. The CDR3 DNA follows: TGTGCCAGCAGCCCGACAGGGAGGGGTGAGCAGTTCTTC. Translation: CASSPTGRGEQFF.

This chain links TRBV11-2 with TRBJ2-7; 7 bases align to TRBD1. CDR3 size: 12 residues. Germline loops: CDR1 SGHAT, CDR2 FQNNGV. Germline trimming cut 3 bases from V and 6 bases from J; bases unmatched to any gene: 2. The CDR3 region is CASSFSGGEQYV. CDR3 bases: TGTGCCAGCAGCTTTTCAGGGGGCGAGCAGTACGTC.

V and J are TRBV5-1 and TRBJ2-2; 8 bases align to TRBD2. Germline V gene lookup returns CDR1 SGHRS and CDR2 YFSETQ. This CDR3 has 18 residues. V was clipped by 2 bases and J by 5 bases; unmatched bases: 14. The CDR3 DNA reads TGCGCCAGCAGCTTCCTAGGCGGCGGGGGGTCTTGGACCGGGGAGCTGTTTTTT. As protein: CASSFLGGGGSWTGELFF.

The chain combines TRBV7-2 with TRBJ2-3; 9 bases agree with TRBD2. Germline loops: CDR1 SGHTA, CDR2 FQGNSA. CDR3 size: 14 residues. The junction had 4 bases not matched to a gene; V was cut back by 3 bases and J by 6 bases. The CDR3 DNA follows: TGTGCCAGCAGCTTCGGAGCGGGGGGTGATACGCAGTATTTT. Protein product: CASSFGAGGDTQYF.

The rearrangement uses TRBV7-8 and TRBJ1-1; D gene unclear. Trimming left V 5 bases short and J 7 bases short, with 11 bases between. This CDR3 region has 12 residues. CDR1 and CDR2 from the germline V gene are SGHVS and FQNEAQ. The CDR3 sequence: CASSNPGGEAFF. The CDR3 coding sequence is TGTGCCAGCAGCAATCCAGGAGGTGAAGCTTTCTTT. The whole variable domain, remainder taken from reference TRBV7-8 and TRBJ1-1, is GAGVSQSPRYKVAKRGQDVALRCDPISGHVSLFWYQQALGQGPEFLTYFQNEAQLDKSGLPSDRFFAERPEGSVSTLKIQRTQQEDSAVYLCASSNPGGEAFFGQGTRLTVV.

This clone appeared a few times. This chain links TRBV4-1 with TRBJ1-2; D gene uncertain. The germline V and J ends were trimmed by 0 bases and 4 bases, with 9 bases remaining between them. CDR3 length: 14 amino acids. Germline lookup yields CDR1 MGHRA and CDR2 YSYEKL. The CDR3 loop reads CASSQEDAVYGYTF. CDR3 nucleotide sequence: TGCGCCAGCAGCCAAGAGGATGCCGTCTATGGCTACACCTTC.

The CDR3 nucleotides are TGTGCCAGTAGTATAATCGGTGGCAGTATATATGGCTACACCTTC. It codes for CASSIIGGSIYGYTF. V is TRBV19 and J is TRBJ1-2; D is undetermined. Trimming removed 2 bases at V and 5 bases at J, with 15 bases between. Germline assignment: CDR1 LNHDA and CDR2 SQIVND (reference sequence). The CDR3 has 15 amino acids.